A single sample gave rise to the 26 T cell receptor beta chains below, sequenced in a study of early T cells in non-severe SARS-CoV-2 infection. From the 5' RACE reads, TCRdb called clonotypes with MiXCR, one entry per CDR3 protein. This table has 55,000 to 80,000 distinct CDR3 sequences, around 11% appearing once. Sequenced input: whole blood. The receptor set was obtained from an adult who was a healthcare worker with PCR-confirmed SARS-CoV-2 infection or an uninfected control (not recorded which).

In this sample, this clonotype turned up many times. The chain links TRBV5-1 to TRBJ2-5; the D is unclear. Looked up from germline, CDR1 is SGHRS and CDR2 is YFSETQ. The CDR3 spans 12 residues. The V end was cut by 4 bases, the J end by 4 bases, with 8 bases between. CDR3: CASSHPRETQYF. The CDR3, as DNA: TGCGCCAGCAGCCACCCCCGAGAGACCCAGTACTTC.

The rearrangement links TRBV18 to TRBJ2-5, with D unresolved. Trimming pared 6 bases from V and 0 bases from J, leaving 5 bases between. Germline CDR1 KGHSH, CDR2 LQKENI. The CDR3 has 12 amino acids. The CDR3 reads CASSAYQETQYF. As DNA, the CDR3 is TGTGCCAGCTCTGCGTACCAAGAGACCCAGTACTTC.

The V call is TRBV24-1, the J call TRBJ2-2, with D tentatively TRBD2 (6 bases). Germline-derived CDR1 and CDR2 are KGHDR and SFDVKD. CDR3 length equals 15 residues. V lost 4 bases to trimming and J lost 4 bases, with 12 bases between them. This CDR3 is CATSDSLAPTGELFF. The CDR3 DNA reads as TGTGCCACCAGTGACAGCCTAGCGCCCACCGGGGAGCTGTTTTTT.

This clonotype was seen a few times. V gene TRBV20-1 combines with J gene TRBJ1-1; TRBD1 might be the D (5 bases). The CDR3 is 11 residues long. The V and J ends lost 4 bases and 6 bases respectively, with 9 bases between them. CDR1 and CDR2 from the germline V gene are DFQATT and SNEGSKA (reference sequence). The CDR3 sequence is CSAMGGAEAFF. As DNA, the CDR3 is TGCAGTGCTATGGGGGGGGCTGAAGCTTTCTTT.

This clonotype is large. V is TRBV7-3 and J is TRBJ1-1; D is perhaps TRBD1 (6 bases). From germline, CDR1 is SGHTA and CDR2 FQGTGA. CDR3 length: 14 amino acids. V was cut by 1 base and J by 8 bases, with 14 bases left in between. CDR3 nucleotide sequence: TGTGCCAGCAGCTTAATGGGGGGCCCCAACGAAGCTTTCTTT. Protein: CASSLMGGPNEAFF.

Concerning this clonotype: This sequence may be a read error, since a much larger clone differs from it by one base. The chain employs TRBV7-2 and TRBJ1-6; no firm D call. V was cut by 1 base and J by 7 bases, with 5 bases left in between. CDR1 and CDR2 from the germline V gene are SGHTA and FQGNSA. CDR3 size: 13 residues. The CDR3 DNA reads TGTGCCAGCAGCTTAGAAAGGAATTCACCCCTCCACTTT. It yields the protein CASSLERNSPLHF.

This clonotype was seen at least ten times. V gene TRBV6-6 combines with J gene TRBJ1-2; 8 nucleotides match TRBD1. After removal of 7 bases from V and 6 bases from J, the junction contained 7 bases not matched to a gene. The CDR3 is 13 amino acids. Germline values: CDR1 MNHNY, CDR2 SVGAGI (reference sequence). CDR3 DNA sequence: TGTGCCAGCACCGGACAGGGCGAGGATGGCTACACCTTC. Its protein is CASTGQGEDGYTF.

For this clonotype: This is likely a read error, given that the CDR3 carries no conserved phenylalanine or tryptophan at its end. The DNA is omitted, as the CDR3 cannot be located on it reliably, and the CDR3 follows TCRdb's listing. This sequence joins TRBV27 and TRBJ1-4; TRBD1, the table's D call, was not compared with the DNA. In germline, CDR1 is MNHEY, CDR2 SMNVEV (reference sequence). The CDR3 spans 8 amino acids, including both terminal residues. CDR3: CASTGIYD.

This clonotype was detected many times. The J gene is TRBJ1-5, the V gene TRBV6-1, with TRBD1 matching over 10 bases. CDR3 size: 13 residues. V lost 7 bases and J lost 7; bases outside the gene matches: 4. From germline, CDR1 is MNHNS and CDR2 SASEGT. The CDR3: CASKGTGVQPQHF. The CDR3 nucleotides are TGTGCCAGCAAGGGGACAGGGGTCCAGCCCCAGCATTTT.

This clonotype was counted many times. CDR3 coding DNA: TGTGCCAGCAGTGTTGGTGGCACTGAAGCTTTCTTT. It is translated as CASSVGGTEAFF. This sequence joins TRBV9 and TRBJ1-1; no firm D call. From germline, CDR1 is SGDLS and CDR2 YYNGEE. The CDR3 length is 12 residues. V lost 5 bases and J 4 bases, leaving 9 bases between the germline ends.

This clonotype was observed at least ten times. The chain joins TRBV3-1 to TRBJ2-7, with no clear D. In germline, CDR1 is LGHDT, CDR2 YNNKEL (reference sequence). The ends were cut back, 3 bases at V and 2 bases at J, with 11 bases in the middle. The CDR3 has 14 amino acids. CDR3 sequence: CASSHGRQTYEQYF. For the CDR3, the DNA is TGTGCCAGCAGCCACGGACGCCAGACCTACGAGCAGTACTTC.

This clonotype was counted many times. Here the CDR3 DNA reads TGTGCCAGCAGCCTCGACCACTACGAGCAGTACTTC. Its protein is CASSLDHYEQYF. The genes are TRBV7-2 and TRBJ2-7; D is uncertain. The length of the CDR3 is 12 residues. The V gene's germline CDR1 is SGHTA and CDR2 FQGNSA. Trimming pared 5 bases from V and 3 bases from J, leaving 8 bases between.

This clonotype was observed many times. The chain uses TRBV10-2 and TRBJ2-2; D remains ambiguous. Trimming took off 3 bases at V and 8 bases at J, with 7 bases between the two ends. The CDR3 runs 12 residues. Germline values: CDR1 WSHSY, CDR2 SAAADI. CDR3: CASSDPLGELFF. The CDR3 coding sequence is TGCGCCAGCAGTGACCCTTTGGGGGAGCTGTTTTTT.

The chain has TRBV20-1 and TRBJ2-1; 9 nucleotides match TRBD2. Germline CDR1 DFQATT, CDR2 SNEGSKA (reference sequence). The ends lost 6 bases at V and 4 bases at J; junction bases unmatched: 10. This CDR3 has 15 amino acids. The CDR3: CSAPEGTSRYNEQFF. The CDR3 DNA sequence: TGCAGTGCCCCTGAAGGGACTAGCAGATACAATGAGCAGTTCTTC.

The V call is TRBV6-6, the J call TRBJ2-3; a possible D gene is TRBD2 (5 bases). Trimming cost V 4 bases and J 0 bases, with 11 bases left between them. This CDR3 comprises 15 residues. Germline V gives CDR1 MNHNY, CDR2 SVGAGI (reference sequence). CDR3 loop: CASSSGRLSTDTQYF. The CDR3 DNA sequence: TGTGCCAGCAGTTCGGGGAGACTCAGCACAGATACGCAGTATTTT.

This clonotype was seen more than once but under ten times. The V gene is TRBV7-2, the J gene TRBJ2-3; D may be TRBD1 (5 bases). The germline gives CDR1 SGHTA, CDR2 FQGNSA. CDR3 length equals 14 residues. Trimming removed 3 bases at V and 2 bases at J, with 9 bases between. The CDR3 protein is CASSFARVTDTQYF. For the CDR3, the DNA is TGTGCCAGCAGCTTTGCCAGGGTCACAGATACGCAGTATTTT. The variable domain in full, completed from reference TRBV7-2 and TRBJ2-3, reads GAGVSQSPSNKVTEKGKDVELRCDPISGHTALYWYRQSLGQGLEFLIYFQGNSAPDKSGLPSDRFSAERTGGSVSTLTIQRTQQEDSAVYLCASSFARVTDTQYFGPGTRLTVL.

This clonotype has only a few counts. This sequence joins TRBV18 and TRBJ1-2; weak D call: TRBD1 (5 bases). The ends were cut back, 0 bases at V and 7 bases at J, with 18 bases in the middle. The CDR3 is made up of 16 amino acids. CDR1 is KGHSH, CDR2 LQKENI, per germline. DNA for the CDR3: TGTGCCAGCTCACCACCGAGCCAGGGCAGTAATACTGGCTACACCTTC. Residues: CASSPPSQGSNTGYTF. The full variable domain, rest sourced from reference TRBV18 and TRBJ1-2, is NAGVMQNPRHLVRRRGQEARLRCSPMKGHSHVYWYRQLPEEGLKFMVYLQKENIIDESGMPKERFSAEFPKEGPSILRIQQVVRGDSAAYFCASSPPSQGSNTGYTFGSGTRLTVV.

This clonotype appeared many times. The chain combines TRBV27 with TRBJ2-2, with TRBD1 matching over 7 bases. Germline CDR1 and CDR2: MNHEY and SMNVEV (reference sequence). J lost 4 bases, V lost 6 bases, and 11 bases had no gene match. CDR3 length: 16 amino acids. CDR3 nucleotide sequence: TGTGCCAGCAGGATGACAGGGAGCAGGAGCACCGGGGAGCTGTTTTTT. Translation: CASRMTGSRSTGELFF.

The chain has TRBV7-9 and TRBJ2-4; 9 positions agree with TRBD1. Germline CDR1 reads SEHNR; CDR2 reads FQNEAQ (reference sequence). The CDR3 extends over 14 amino acids. Trimming removed 6 bases from V and 9 bases from J; junction bases left unmatched: 9. CDR3 loop: CASSFSGTGSIQYF. CDR3 nucleotides: TGTGCCAGCAGTTTTTCCGGGACAGGGAGCATTCAGTACTTC.

The rearrangement joins TRBV20-1 to TRBJ2-7; 7 bases match TRBD1. The CDR3 has 13 residues. J gave up 6 bases and V 6 bases, and 11 bases lay outside the gene matches. Germline V gene data show CDR1 as DFQATT and CDR2 as SNEGSKA (reference sequence). As DNA, the CDR3 is TGCAGTGCAGAAGCAAGGGGGCGTAGCGAGCAGTACTTC. Protein: CSAEARGRSEQYF.

This clonotype has more than one count but fewer than ten. V and J are TRBV24-1 and TRBJ1-2; 8 positions agree with TRBD1. There are 14 residues in the CDR3. Germline CDR1 and CDR2: KGHDR and SFDVKD. V trimming: 3 bases; J trimming: 2 bases; junction bases outside the gene matches: 1. CDR3 amino acids: CATSDGDRNYGYTF. The CDR3 DNA follows: TGTGCCACCAGTGATGGGGACAGGAACTATGGCTACACCTTC.

This clonotype has more than one count but fewer than ten. DNA of the CDR3: TGTGCCAGCAGCTTAGTATCGGGGACCGGGGGAGGTGTAGATACGCAGTATTTT. The encoded protein is CASSLVSGTGGGVDTQYF. This chain uses TRBV7-8 with TRBJ2-3, with a possible D match to TRBD2 (6 bases). With 1 base removed from V and 5 bases from J, the gap between germline ends came to 22 bases. Germline V lookup: CDR1 SGHVS, CDR2 FQNEAQ. The CDR3 is 18 amino acids.

This clonotype was picked up many times. The chain couples TRBV6-2 or TRBV6-3 to TRBJ1-5; 7 bases match TRBD1. The V gene end was trimmed by 6 bases and the J gene end by 5 bases; junction bases not matched to a gene: 10. CDR1 and CDR2 from the germline V gene are MNHEY and SVGEGT. The CDR3 has 15 amino acids. This CDR3 is CASRRTTGYDQPQHF. For the CDR3, the DNA is TGTGCCAGCAGACGCACGACAGGGTATGATCAGCCCCAGCATTTT.

This clonotype came up a few times. The chain employs TRBV13 and TRBJ2-2; TRBD2 matches at 7 bases. V trimming: 6 bases; J trimming: 6 bases; junction bases outside the gene matches: 4. Germline values: CDR1 PRHDT, CDR2 FYEKMQ (reference sequence). This CDR3 has 13 amino acids. The CDR3, as DNA: TGTGCCAGCAGTCGCGGGGGACCCGGGGAGCTGTTTTTT. It codes for CASSRGGPGELFF.

This clonotype was found many times. CDR3 nucleotide sequence: TGTGCCTGGAGTACCCGACAGGGGACAGTACCCTATGGCTACACCTTC. Translation: CAWSTRQGTVPYGYTF. V and J are TRBV30 and TRBJ1-2, with 8 bases that match TRBD1. The CDR3 is made up of 16 amino acids. Germline loops: CDR1 GTSNPN, CDR2 SVGIG (reference sequence). V was pared by 2 bases and J by 4 bases, with 12 bases of the junction left unmatched.

Ten or more counts support this clonotype. This sequence joins TRBV7-6 and TRBJ2-3; the D call may be TRBD1 or TRBD2 (5 bases each). Germline V gives CDR1 SGHVS, CDR2 FNYEAQ. The CDR3 covers 16 residues. With 1 base removed from V and 5 bases from J, the gap between germline ends came to 16 bases. The CDR3 DNA follows: TGTGCCAGCAGCTTAGATCGGGCAGGGAGCGGAGATACGCAGTATTTT. It yields the protein CASSLDRAGSGDTQYF.